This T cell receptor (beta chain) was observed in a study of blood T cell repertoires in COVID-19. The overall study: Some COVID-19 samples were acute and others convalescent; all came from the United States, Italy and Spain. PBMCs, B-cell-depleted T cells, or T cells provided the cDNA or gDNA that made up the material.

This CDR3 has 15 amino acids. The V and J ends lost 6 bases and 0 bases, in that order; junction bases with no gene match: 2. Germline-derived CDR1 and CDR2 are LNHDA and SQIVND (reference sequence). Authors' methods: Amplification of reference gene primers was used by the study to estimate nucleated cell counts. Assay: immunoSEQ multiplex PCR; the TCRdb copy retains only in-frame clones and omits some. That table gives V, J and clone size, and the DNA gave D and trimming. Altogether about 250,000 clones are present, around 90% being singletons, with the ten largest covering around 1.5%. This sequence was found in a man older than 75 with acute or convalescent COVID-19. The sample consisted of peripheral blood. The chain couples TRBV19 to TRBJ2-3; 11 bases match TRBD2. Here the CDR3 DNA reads TGTGCCAGTAGGGGACTAGCGGAAAGCACAGATACGCAGTATTTT. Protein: CASRGLAESTDTQYF.